One sample yielded the 16 T cell receptor beta chains listed below, sequenced in a study of blood T cell repertoires in COVID-19. Assay: immunoSEQ multiplex PCR; the TCRdb copy retains only in-frame clones and omits some. The sample includes about 300,000 clones, 88% of them seen just once. Sequenced input: peripheral blood. The origin of the receptors is a woman in her twenties or thirties who had recovered from COVID-19.

This clone was detected once. The chain couples TRBV5-1 to TRBJ1-5; 9 bases align to TRBD1. The CDR3 runs 14 residues. Per the germline V gene, CDR1 is SGHRS and CDR2 is YFSETQ. Unmatched junction bases numbered 5, after V lost 4 bases and J lost 6 bases. The DNA for the CDR3 is TGCGCCAGCAGCCCACAGGGGGCGGGTCAGCCCCAGCATTTT. Amino acids: CASSPQGAGQPQHF.

This clone has just one count. The rearrangement uses TRBV12-3 or TRBV12-4 and TRBJ1-1; 9 nucleotides match TRBD1. Trimming at V came to 5 bases and at J to 4 bases, leaving 2 bases not matched to a gene. This CDR3 region has 13 residues. The CDR3 sequence: CASSTGGLTEAFF. The CDR3 DNA sequence: TGTGCCAGCAGTACAGGGGGCCTCACTGAAGCTTTCTTT.

The chain couples TRBV19 to TRBJ1-2; 7 bases line up with TRBD1. Losses at the gene ends were 6 bases for V and 8 bases for J; bases not matched to a gene: 12. Germline lookup yields CDR1 LNHDA and CDR2 SQIVND (reference sequence). The CDR3 contains 14 residues. CDR3 loop: CASRESRDSNGYTF. Here the CDR3 DNA reads TGTGCCAGTAGGGAGTCCCGGGACAGTAACGGCTACACCTTC.

This clone was seen once. This chain links TRBV15 with TRBJ2-4; D gene uncertain. This CDR3 is built from 16 residues. Trimming pared 5 bases from V and 0 bases from J, leaving 14 bases between. CDR1 is LNHNV and CDR2 is YYDKDF in the germline V gene (reference sequence). CDR3 residues: CATSPYQTLAKNIQYF. In DNA form, the CDR3 reads TGTGCCACCAGCCCGTACCAGACACTAGCCAAAAACATTCAGTACTTC. Based on the CDR3 plus reference TRBV15 and TRBJ2-4, the full variable domain is DAMVIQNPRYQVTQFGKPVTLSCSQTLNHNVMYWYQQKSSQAPKLLFHYYDKDFNNEADTPDNFQSRRPNTSFCFLDIRSPGLGDTAMYLCATSPYQTLAKNIQYFGAGTRLSVL.

This sequence joins TRBV18 and TRBJ1-1, with a possible D match to TRBD1 (5 bases). V lost 1 base and J 2 bases, leaving 11 bases between the germline ends. The CDR3 loop spans 15 amino acids. Germline V gene data show CDR1 as KGHSH and CDR2 as LQKENI. The CDR3 nucleotides read TGTGCCAGCTCACCACTGGAGGGGCTCAACACTGAAGCTTTCTTT. It codes for CASSPLEGLNTEAFF.

J is TRBJ1-3 and V is TRBV28; perhaps TRBD1 as D (5 bases). CDR1 MDHEN and CDR2 SYDVKM come from the germline V gene. V was cut by 4 bases and J by 0 bases, with 13 bases left in between. The CDR3 is 16 amino acids. Here the CDR3 DNA reads TGTGCCAGCAGTTCACGGACAAGACACTCTGGAAACACCATATATTTT. It is translated as CASSSRTRHSGNTIYF.

The genes are TRBV10-3 and TRBJ1-1, with 9 bases identical to TRBD1. The CDR3 is 14 amino acids. Germline CDR1 reads ENHRY; CDR2 reads SYGVKD. Losses at the gene ends were 5 bases for V and 6 bases for J; bases not matched to a gene: 7. The CDR3 reads CAISRDREESEAFF. In nucleotides, the CDR3 is TGTGCCATCAGTCGGGACAGGGAGGAATCTGAAGCTTTCTTT.

V usage is TRBV13 and J usage is TRBJ1-2, with a tentative D call TRBD1 (5 bases). The germline CDR1 and CDR2 sequences are PRHDT and FYEKMQ (reference sequence). There are 14 residues in the CDR3. The V and J ends lost 1 base and 6 bases respectively, with 12 bases between them. The CDR3 region has the DNA TGTGCCAGCAGCTTAGTAAGGGGTGAGGATGGCTACACCTTC. Its translation is CASSLVRGEDGYTF.

The chain has TRBV6-2 or TRBV6-3 and TRBJ2-1, with TRBD2 matching over 9 bases. From germline, CDR1 is MNHEY and CDR2 SVGEGT. V trimming: 6 bases; J trimming: 6 bases; junction bases outside the gene matches: 9. This CDR3 is built from 15 residues. CDR3 in amino acids: CASSRGTSPLNEQFF. The DNA of the CDR3 is TGTGCCAGCAGCCGGGGGACTAGCCCCCTCAATGAGCAGTTCTTC.

V gene TRBV6-5 combines with J gene TRBJ1-4, with 7 bases lining up with TRBD1. The CDR3 runs to 15 residues. V shed 0 bases, J shed 6 bases, and the junction held 4 bases outside the gene matches. The germline gives CDR1 MNHEY, CDR2 SVGAGI. CDR3 region: CASSYSWQGDEKLFF. CDR3 coding DNA: TGTGCCAGCAGTTACTCGTGGCAGGGGGATGAAAAACTGTTTTTT.

The rearrangement links TRBV5-1 to TRBJ1-2; 10 bases align to TRBD1. The CDR3 is made up of 14 amino acids. CDR1 and CDR2 from the germline V gene are SGHRS and YFSETQ. V was clipped by 4 bases and J by 8 bases; unmatched bases: 8. The CDR3 here is CASSRGQGPGGYTF. The CDR3 DNA follows: TGCGCCAGCAGCAGGGGACAGGGGCCTGGCGGCTACACCTTC. Based on the CDR3 plus reference TRBV5-1 and TRBJ1-2, the full variable domain is KAGVTQTPRYLIKTRGQQVTLSCSPISGHRSVSWYQQTPGQGLQFLFEYFSETQRNKGNFPGRFSGRQFSNSRSEMNVSTLELGDSALYLCASSRGQGPGGYTFGSGTRLTVV.

The chain combines TRBV4-1 with TRBJ2-7; a possible D gene is TRBD2 (5 bases). Trimming removed 3 bases from V and 6 bases from J, with 12 bases in between. CDR1 and CDR2 from the germline V gene are MGHRA and YSYEKL. The CDR3 spans 13 residues. The CDR3 is CASSQAVAFEQYF. CDR3 DNA sequence: TGCGCCAGCAGCCAGGCCGTAGCGTTCGAGCAGTACTTC.

The genes are TRBV6-2 or TRBV6-3 and TRBJ1-5; 8 bases map to TRBD1. Germline V gene sequence: CDR1 MNHEY, CDR2 SVGEGT. The CDR3 is made up of 16 amino acids. After removal of 5 bases from V and 2 bases from J, the junction contained 8 bases not matched to a gene. CDR3 amino acids: CASSRPGGRGNQPQHF. CDR3 nucleotide sequence: TGTGCCAGCAGTCGGCCAGGGGGCCGGGGCAATCAGCCCCAGCATTTT.

The DNA of the CDR3 is TGTGCCAGCAGTTTCTACTCTCAGCCCCAGCATTTT. It specifies CASSFYSQPQHF. J is TRBJ1-5 and V is TRBV12-3 or TRBV12-4; D remains ambiguous. Trimming left V 3 bases short and J 6 bases short, with 6 bases between. The CDR3 sequence is 12 residues long.

The genes are TRBV19 and TRBJ2-1, with 9 bases aligning to TRBD2. Germline V gene data show CDR1 as LNHDA and CDR2 as SQIVND (reference sequence). The CDR3 contains 15 residues. V was pared by 4 bases and J by 7 bases, with 8 bases of the junction left unmatched. CDR3 DNA: TGTGCCAGTAGTACCCTTAGCGGGGGAGGAAATGAGCAGTTCTTC. It codes for CASSTLSGGGNEQFF.

V usage is TRBV14 and J usage is TRBJ1-1; D is unclear. V gave up 4 bases and J gave up 0 bases, with 9 bases separating them. The germline V gene has CDR1 SGHDN and CDR2 FVKESK. CDR3 size: 14 residues. DNA of the CDR3: TGTGCCAGCAGCCTTTTCAACATGAACACTGAAGCTTTCTTT. Encoded protein: CASSLFNMNTEAFF.